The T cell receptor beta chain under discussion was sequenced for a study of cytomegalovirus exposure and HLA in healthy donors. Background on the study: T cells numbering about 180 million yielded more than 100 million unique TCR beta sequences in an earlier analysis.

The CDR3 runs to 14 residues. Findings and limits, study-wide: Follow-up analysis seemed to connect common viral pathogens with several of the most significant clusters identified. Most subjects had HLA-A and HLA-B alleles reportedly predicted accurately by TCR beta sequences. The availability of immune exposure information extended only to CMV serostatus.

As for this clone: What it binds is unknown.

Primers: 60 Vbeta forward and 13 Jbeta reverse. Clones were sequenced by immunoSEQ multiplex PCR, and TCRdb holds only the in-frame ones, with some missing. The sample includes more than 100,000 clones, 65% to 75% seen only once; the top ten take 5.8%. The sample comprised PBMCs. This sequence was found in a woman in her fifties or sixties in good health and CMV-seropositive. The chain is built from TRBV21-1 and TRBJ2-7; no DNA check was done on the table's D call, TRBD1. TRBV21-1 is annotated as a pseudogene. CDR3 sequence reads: CASSLSGTGGEQYF. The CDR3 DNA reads TGTGCCAGCAGCTTATCCGGGACAGGGGGCGAGCAGTACTTC.